Listed below are T cell receptor beta chains from one sample, sequenced in a study of blood T cell repertoires in COVID-19. The method was immunoSEQ multiplex PCR; TCRdb's version includes in-frame clones alone and lacks a portion of them. The profile shows some 150,000 clones, around 84% of them singletons. What was sequenced was peripheral blood. These receptors were taken from a man between 65 and 85 years old with acute or convalescent COVID-19. Each CDR3 is given without its conserved first and last residue. Fields, in order: V gene, D gene, CDR3 protein. The D gene is left open where the match is weak.

v_gene: TRBV2
d_gene: TRBD1
CDR3aa: ASRRRDRGIEQF

v_gene: TRBV11-3
d_gene: TRBD2
CDR3aa: ASSSGLAADTQY

v_gene: TRBV2
d_gene: TRBD2
CDR3aa: ASSESGGQNEQF

v_gene: TRBV5-8
d_gene: NA
CDR3aa: ASSLPGRAGGANVLT

v_gene: TRBV18
d_gene: TRBD2
CDR3aa: ASSAAGEVTDTQY

v_gene: TRBV2
d_gene: NA
CDR3aa: ASSERGEAF

v_gene: TRBV2
d_gene: TRBD1
CDR3aa: ASSDRTGVSQPQH

v_gene: TRBV6-5
d_gene: NA
CDR3aa: ASSRGLPPDYGYT

v_gene: TRBV30
d_gene: NA
CDR3aa: AWSVAGLVVDGYT

v_gene: TRBV7-6
d_gene: NA
CDR3aa: ASSPRLGEGSPLH

v_gene: TRBV7-9
d_gene: NA
CDR3aa: ASSSDGGPNQPQH

v_gene: TRBV11-3
d_gene: NA
CDR3aa: ASSLGATSTDTQY

v_gene: TRBV7-3
d_gene: NA
CDR3aa: ASSLNRNTEAF

v_gene: TRBV28
d_gene: NA
CDR3aa: ASRGLSSTGELF

v_gene: TRBV14
d_gene: TRBD2
CDR3aa: ASRKAGDEQY

v_gene: TRBV5-6
d_gene: NA
CDR3aa: ASSLVSANYGYT

v_gene: TRBV7-2
d_gene: TRBD1
CDR3aa: ASSLYRGWTGELF

v_gene: TRBV19
d_gene: TRBD1
CDR3aa: ASSIRDRGNQPQH

v_gene: TRBV12-3/TRBV12-4
d_gene: TRBD1
CDR3aa: ASSRDRVYGYT

v_gene: TRBV2
d_gene: NA
CDR3aa: ASNDAPGHGYT

v_gene: TRBV27
d_gene: NA
CDR3aa: ASSLRRPPRADEQF

v_gene: TRBV2
d_gene: NA
CDR3aa: ASTTAERSPLH

v_gene: TRBV5-4
d_gene: NA
CDR3aa: ASSFGQNTEAF

v_gene: TRBV5-8
d_gene: TRBD1
CDR3aa: ASSRKDRAPYGYT

v_gene: TRBV12-3/TRBV12-4
d_gene: NA
CDR3aa: ASSLLETQY

v_gene: TRBV28
d_gene: NA
CDR3aa: ASSVGTLAKNIQY

v_gene: TRBV24-1
d_gene: NA
CDR3aa: ATSDFYRGGTGELF

v_gene: TRBV5-4
d_gene: NA
CDR3aa: ASSLNYNEQF

v_gene: TRBV28
d_gene: TRBD1
CDR3aa: ASSPRQGVKAGELF

v_gene: TRBV18
d_gene: NA
CDR3aa: ASSPPGGRGEQY

v_gene: TRBV5-1
d_gene: NA
CDR3aa: ASSFQGTGELF

v_gene: TRBV6-1
d_gene: NA
CDR3aa: ASSEPGASTEAF

v_gene: TRBV28
d_gene: TRBD1
CDR3aa: ASSSGTGGSAF

v_gene: TRBV7-2
d_gene: NA
CDR3aa: ASSLHADRETQY

v_gene: TRBV19
d_gene: NA
CDR3aa: ASRLREQPQH

v_gene: TRBV7-8
d_gene: TRBD2
CDR3aa: ASSSVLLAGKETQY

v_gene: TRBV15
d_gene: TRBD2
CDR3aa: ATSRGLAGVDTQY

v_gene: TRBV24-1
d_gene: NA
CDR3aa: ATSGLRGYNEQF

v_gene: TRBV3-1/TRBV3-2
d_gene: NA
CDR3aa: ASSHTSTSSGANVLT

v_gene: TRBV5-1
d_gene: NA
CDR3aa: ASSPGGAENEQF

v_gene: TRBV19
d_gene: TRBD1
CDR3aa: ASTPGQGAAEAF